This T cell receptor beta chain was sequenced in a study of response to subunit inactivated influenza vaccine. Trimming cost V 0 bases and J 7 bases; bases outside gene matches: 12. Germline CDR1 is SGHRS and CDR2 is YFSETQ. The CDR3 consists of 17 residues. This clonotype was detected many times. TCRdb recomputed calls from the RT-PCR reads with MiXCR, one row per CDR3 protein. The sample lists roughly 620,000 distinct CDR3 sequences; roughly 10% were seen once. These same records also appear under a second study, on T cells expressing NK-cell markers. As that study records: For TCR beta, cDNA was produced by 5'RACE template switching with UMIs. One of the eight sequenced donors was seronegative, whereas the other seven were HCMV-seropositive.

The source was PBMCs from blood, collected on the day of vaccination. The TCR was taken from a man aged 45 to 65 who received an inactivated influenza vaccine. V gene TRBV5-1 combines with J gene TRBJ2-7, with 11 bases lining up with TRBD2. CDR3 DNA: TGCGCCAGCAGCTTGGCCAATCTACTAGCGGGAGAGACGGAGCAGTACTTC. Translated, it gives CASSLANLLAGETEQYF.